Described below is a single TCR beta chain sequence and its context. Its antigen remains unidentified. The entry originates in a study of T cell responses to AZD1222 COVID-19 vaccine. Findings and limits, study-wide: Reports indicate that nearly half of spike-specific TCRs are directed at unmutated variant regions.

This table comes from immunoSEQ multiplex PCR, and its TCRdb copy is limited to in-frame clones, with some not included. Here the sample spans roughly 120,000 clones, 70% to 90% being singletons. This CDR3 comprises 15 residues. Germline V gives CDR1 SGHTA, CDR2 FQGNSA. V was pared by 5 bases and J by 7 bases, with 12 bases of the junction left unmatched. Specimen: peripheral blood, collected on day 0 of AZD1222 vaccination. The chain uses TRBV7-2 and TRBJ1-2; 8 bases map to TRBD1. The TCR was taken from an adult in good health. The CDR3 is CASSGGPGQASGYTF. The CDR3 bases are TGTGCCAGCAGCGGGGGTCCGGGACAGGCGAGTGGCTACACCTTC.